This TCR beta chain appears in the sequencing data of a study of blood T cell repertoires in COVID-19 (dated by TCRdb to the early 2020s). The study in broad terms: The collaborator samples originated in the United States, Italy and Spain and spanned the acute and convalescent phases of COVID-19. The material from the prospective study consisted of cDNA or gDNA derived from T cells, B-cell-depleted T cells, or PBMCs. Deeply sampled blood TCRbeta repertoires from subjects exposed to, actively infected with, or recovered from COVID-19 were included in the dataset. The repertoires were released in a freely available public database meant as a resource for research on the immune response to SARS-CoV-2. The samples were drawn from the first 160 participants of the ongoing ImmuneRACE study and from roughly 1,300 subjects provided by 6 global collaborators. Nearly every sample came with metadata listing a de-identified subject ID, COVID-19 status, age in years and sex. Where HLA class I and class II types were available, the types were taken from metadata supplied by the sample provider, not from assay-based typing. The paper as a whole reports these results and caveats: Clinical and demographic metadata were provided uncurated, with the amount varying by source and participant.

The collaborating institutions used their own protocols to collect whole blood in K2EDTA tubes. For TCRbeta analysis, collaborators shipped samples in one of three forms: frozen whole blood, isolated PBMCs, or DNA extracted from either of those sample types. Taken from the germline V gene, the CDR1 and CDR2 loops are MGHDK and SYGVNS. From the cysteine up to the phenylalanine, the CDR3 has a length of 16 residues. CDR3 DNA is the only sequence kept; it has 48 bases, read in frame from the first base. V is cut by 0 bases and J by 4 bases, and the space between the germline ends is 15 bases. TCRbeta CDR3 regions were amplified from genomic DNA by means of the immunoSEQ Assay, a bias-controlled multiplex PCR. The authors' pipeline ran thus. Within the assay, amplification of reference gene primers was used to estimate how many nucleated cells each sample contained. To quantify the absolute abundance of each unique TCRbeta CDR3 rearrangement, sequence reads were collapsed and filtered. For each sample, productive Simpson clonality was calculated as the square root of Simpson's diversity index across productive rearrangements. Drawn from immuneACCESS, this table holds only the in-frame rearrangements with V and J called that TCRdb kept. Clones are partly lost; checked studies trace under half to an unresolved V gene and leave the rest unexplained. V and J calls and clone size are copied from that table; D and trimming were computed from the DNA. This sample has 150,000 to 160,000 clones in its table, and around 85% of those were observed once. About 2.5% of the sample is held by the ten biggest clonotypes.

A remark on this clone: Its cognate antigen has yet to be identified. No base quality information exists; no much larger clone differs at one position.

The chain uses TRBV25-1 and TRBJ1-2; the D gene is perhaps TRBD1, on 5 matching bases. This receptor was taken from a woman in her seventies with acute or convalescent COVID-19. The source material was peripheral blood. The CDR3 reads as follows: CASSEYGGSSTYGYTF. The DNA sequence is given as TGTGCCAGCAGTGAATATGGGGGGAGCTCAACCTATGGCTACACCTTC.